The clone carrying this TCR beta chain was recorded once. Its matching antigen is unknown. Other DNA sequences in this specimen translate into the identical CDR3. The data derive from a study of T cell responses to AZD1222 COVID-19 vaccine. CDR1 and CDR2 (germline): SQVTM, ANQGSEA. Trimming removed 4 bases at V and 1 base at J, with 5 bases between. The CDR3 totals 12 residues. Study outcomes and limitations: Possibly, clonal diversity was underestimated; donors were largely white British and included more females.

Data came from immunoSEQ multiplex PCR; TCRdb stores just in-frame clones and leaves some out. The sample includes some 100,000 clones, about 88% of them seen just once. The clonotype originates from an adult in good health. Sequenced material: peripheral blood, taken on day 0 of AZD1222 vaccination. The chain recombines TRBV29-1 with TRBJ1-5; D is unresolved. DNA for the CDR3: TGCAGCGTTGGTGGCAGCAATCAGCCCCAGCATTTT. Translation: CSVGGSNQPQHF.